Listed below are T cell receptor beta chains from one sample, sequenced in a study of T cells expressing NK-cell markers. TCRdb re-called the 5' RACE reads; one entry per CDR3 protein, DNA not given. This sample's clone table lists 250,000 or so distinct CDR3 sequences. Source material: blood T cells: a sorted CD56 or NKG2C T cell subset, CD4+ or CD8+ T cells, or bulk PBMC T cells (not recorded which). Receptor source: a woman aged 18 to 75 in good health. The CDR3 runs from the conserved cysteine through the conserved F or W.

>TRBJ2-7|TRBV6-2/TRBV6-3
CASSRGHPGYEQYF
>TRBJ1-5|TRBV19
CASSTIGGNQPQHF
>TRBJ1-5|TRBV12-3/TRBV12-4
CASSVGNNNQPQHF
>TRBJ1-3|TRBV7-3
CASSLHGRGSGNTIYF
>TRBJ2-1|TRBV20-1
CSAKTPTSYNEQFF
>TRBJ1-1|TRBV5-1
CASSRQASSTEAFF
>TRBJ2-3|TRBV7-9
CASSRGLAGDGADTQYF
>TRBJ1-6|TRBV20-1
CSASDRRAANSPLHF
>TRBJ2-1|TRBV7-9
CATRRPLDNEQFF
>TRBJ2-7|TRBV28
CASSLAGAGVSYEQYF
>TRBJ1-4|TRBV5-1
CASSYDRGLEKLFF
>TRBJ2-2|TRBV20-1
CSAGTSGPTGELFF
>TRBJ1-1|TRBV12-3/TRBV12-4
CASTLGGRGTEAFF
>TRBJ2-7|TRBV20-1
CSANLRGTSGLSYEQYF
>TRBJ1-2|TRBV12-3/TRBV12-4
CASSLSGQGATNYGYTF